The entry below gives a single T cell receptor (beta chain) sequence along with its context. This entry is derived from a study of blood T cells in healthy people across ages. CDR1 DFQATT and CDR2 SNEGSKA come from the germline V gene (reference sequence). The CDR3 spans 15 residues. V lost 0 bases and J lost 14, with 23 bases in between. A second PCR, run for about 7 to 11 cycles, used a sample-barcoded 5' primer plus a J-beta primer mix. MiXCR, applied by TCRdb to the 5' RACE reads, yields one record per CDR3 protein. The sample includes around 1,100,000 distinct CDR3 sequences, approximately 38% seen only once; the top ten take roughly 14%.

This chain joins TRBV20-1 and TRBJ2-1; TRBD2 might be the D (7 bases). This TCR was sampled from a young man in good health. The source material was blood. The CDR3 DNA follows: TGCAGTGCTAGAGATCTTAATTCGGGGGGCGGGTTCAAGTTCTTC. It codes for CSARDLNSGGGFKFF.